This TCR beta chain appears in the sequencing data of a study of T cell repertoires in cytomegalovirus infection. As for the study in general: From public TCR beta signatures came an indication of both CMV infection and matching HLA type.

Findings and limits, study-wide: Summed public TCR beta family frequency identified CMV carriers bearing the relevant HLA. Predominance within the ex vivo response was attributable to HLA-C-restricted CMV-specific TCR beta clonotypes.

The CDR3 totals 13 residues. V lost 5 bases to trimming and J lost 4 bases, with 12 bases between them. CDR1 is SGHVS and CDR2 is FQNEAQ in the germline V gene. This clonotype has at least ten counts. Its matching antigen is unknown. TCRdb recomputed calls from the reads with MiXCR, one row per CDR3 protein. Among some 77,000 distinct CDR3 sequences, 3% to 4.5% were seen once, and the ten largest hold approximately 4.3%. This TCR was recovered from a human donor in good health (CMV status not recorded). Some clones in this sample may be carry-over from other donors' samples. The V call is TRBV7-8, the J call TRBJ2-7; no clear D gene. Input material: PBMCs. As DNA, the CDR3 is TGTGCCAGCAGCCCAATGGTTTCGTACGAGCAGTACTTC. Protein: CASSPMVSYEQYF.